This entry is about one TCR beta chain. The CDR3 is made up of 15 amino acids. Trimming removed 2 bases from V and 3 bases from J; junction bases left unmatched: 4. The V gene's germline CDR1 is MDHEN and CDR2 SYDVKM. Every isolated RNA sample was fully reverse transcribed, so sequencing captured expressed TCRB transcripts. An average of about 3.5 million reads was obtained for naive, central memory and regulatory T cell samples. Some clones are missing from TCRdb's copy, which holds only in-frame ones; the method was immunoSEQ multiplex PCR. Among around 400,000 clones listed, about 12% were seen once. These data come from a study of beta chain features in type 1 diabetes.

The chain recombines TRBV28 with TRBJ1-3, with 7 bases fitting TRBD1. Sequenced material: naive CD4+ T cells from blood. This receptor was taken from a man aged 18 to 30 in good health. CDR3 sequence (DNA): TGTGCCAGCAGTTTAGACAGGGTGGGTGGAAACACCATATATTTT. Translated, it gives CASSLDRVGGNTIYF.